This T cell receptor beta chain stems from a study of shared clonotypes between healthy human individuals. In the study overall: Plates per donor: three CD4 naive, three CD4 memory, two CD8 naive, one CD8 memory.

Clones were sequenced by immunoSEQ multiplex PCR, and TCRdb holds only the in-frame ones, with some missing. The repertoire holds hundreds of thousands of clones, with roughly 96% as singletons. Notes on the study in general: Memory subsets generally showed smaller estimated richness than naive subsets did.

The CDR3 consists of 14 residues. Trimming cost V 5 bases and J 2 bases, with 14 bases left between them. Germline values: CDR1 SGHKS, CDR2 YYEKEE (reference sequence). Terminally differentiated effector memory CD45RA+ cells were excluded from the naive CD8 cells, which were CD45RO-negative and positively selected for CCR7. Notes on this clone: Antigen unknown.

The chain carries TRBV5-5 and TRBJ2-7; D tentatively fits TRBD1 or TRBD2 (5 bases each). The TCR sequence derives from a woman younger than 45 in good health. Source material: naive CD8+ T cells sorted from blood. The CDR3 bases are TGTGCCAGCAGTTATGACCGAGGGGCCTACGAGCAGTACTTC. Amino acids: CASSYDRGAYEQYF.